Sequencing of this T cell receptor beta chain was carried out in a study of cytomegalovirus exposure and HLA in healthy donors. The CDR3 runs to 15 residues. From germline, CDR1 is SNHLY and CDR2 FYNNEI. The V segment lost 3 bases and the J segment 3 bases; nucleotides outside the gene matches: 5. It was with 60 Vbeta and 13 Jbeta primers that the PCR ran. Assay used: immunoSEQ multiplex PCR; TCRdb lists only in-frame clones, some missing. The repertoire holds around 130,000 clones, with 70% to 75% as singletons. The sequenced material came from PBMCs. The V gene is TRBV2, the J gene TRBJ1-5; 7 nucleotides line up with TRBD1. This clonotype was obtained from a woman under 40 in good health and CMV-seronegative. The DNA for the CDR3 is TGTGCCAGCAGTGAGGTGACAGGGAACAATCAGCCCCAGCATTTT. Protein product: CASSEVTGNNQPQHF.